What follows are 14 T cell receptor beta chains derived from one specimen sequenced in a study of monozygotic twins with inflammatory bowel disease. Each CDR3 protein gets one entry in TCRdb, which reprocessed the 5' RACE reads and gives no DNA. Its clone listing holds 350,000 to 500,000 distinct CDR3 sequences. Sample: blood. The receptors shown here come from a human donor with ulcerative colitis or Crohn's disease, or a healthy co-twin of an affected twin (not recorded which).

The chain recombines TRBV12-3 or TRBV12-4 with TRBJ2-1; TCRdb designates TRBD1, a call that cannot be tested without DNA. The CDR3 contains 15 residues. CDR3 loop: CASSLSVRQGNEQFF.

The chain has TRBV5-1 and TRBJ2-1; TCRdb picks TRBD2, but there is no DNA to check that call. In germline, CDR1 is SGHRS, CDR2 YFSETQ. The CDR3 length is 17 residues. The CDR3 is CASSLGGGLAGFDEQFF.

The V call is TRBV19, the J call TRBJ2-2; as DNA is missing, the TRBD1 call by TCRdb cannot be tested. CDR1 and CDR2 (germline): LNHDA, SQIVND (reference sequence). The CDR3 extends over 15 amino acids. CDR3: CASSPPDRNTGELFF.

The chain recombines TRBV5-1 with TRBJ1-2. The CDR3 length is 15 residues. The germline V gene encodes CDR1 SGHRS and CDR2 YFSETQ. The CDR3 sequence: CASSLEGALGYGYTF. The full variable domain, in which reference TRBV5-1 and TRBJ1-2 provide the parts outside the CDR3, is KAGVTQTPRYLIKTRGQQVTLSCSPISGHRSVSWYQQTPGQGLQFLFEYFSETQRNKGNFPGRFSGRQFSNSRSEMNVSTLELGDSALYLCASSLEGALGYGYTFGSGTRLTVV.

V and J are TRBV3-1 and TRBJ1-1; TCRdb's D call, TRBD1, is unchecked because there is no DNA. Germline lookup yields CDR1 LGHDT and CDR2 YNNKEL (reference sequence). CDR3 length equals 14 residues. This CDR3 reads CASSQATGFTEAFF. The full variable domain, rest sourced from reference TRBV3-1 and TRBJ1-1, is DTAVSQTPKYLVTQMGNDKSIKCEQNLGHDTMYWYKQDSKKFLKIMFSYNNKELIINETVPNRFSPKSPDKAHLNLHINSLELGDSAVYFCASSQATGFTEAFFGQGTRLTVV.

This chain uses TRBV7-9 with TRBJ1-1; the D call from TCRdb, TRBD1, cannot be confirmed without DNA. CDR3 size: 12 residues. Germline CDR1 reads SEHNR; CDR2 reads FQNEAQ (reference sequence). CDR3 region: CASSRGTTEAFF.

The chain is built from TRBV7-2 and TRBJ2-5; lacking DNA, the TRBD1 call made by TCRdb goes unchecked. This CDR3 is 15 amino acids long. From germline, CDR1 is SGHTA and CDR2 FQGNSA. The CDR3 sequence: CASSSDRERWETQYF. The variable domain in full, completed from reference TRBV7-2 and TRBJ2-5, reads GAGVSQSPSNKVTEKGKDVELRCDPISGHTALYWYRQSLGQGLEFLIYFQGNSAPDKSGLPSDRFSAERTGGSVSTLTIQRTQQEDSAVYLCASSSDRERWETQYFGPGTRLLVL.

The CDR3 here is CSVRTGRNTEAFF. The chain has TRBV29-1 and TRBJ1-1; without DNA, the TCRdb call of TRBD1 cannot be checked. The CDR3 length is 13 residues. The V gene's germline CDR1 is SQVTM and CDR2 ANQGSEA.

This chain joins TRBV5-4 and TRBJ2-7; without DNA, the TCRdb call of TRBD2 cannot be checked. This CDR3 is built from 16 residues. Germline V gives CDR1 SGHNT, CDR2 YYREEE (reference sequence). This CDR3 is CASSPGVAGGSYEQYF. Together with reference TRBV5-4 and TRBJ2-7, the CDR3 gives the full variable domain: ETGVTQSPTHLIKTRGQQVTLRCSSQSGHNTVSWYQQALGQGPQFIFQYYREEENGRGNFPPRFSGLQFPNYSSELNVNALELDDSALYLCASSPGVAGGSYEQYFGPGTRLTVT.

The chain has TRBV10-3 and TRBJ2-5; TCRdb's D gene call, TRBD2, goes unchecked for lack of DNA. This CDR3 comprises 14 residues. CDR1 and CDR2 from the germline V gene are ENHRY and SYGVKD. The chain's CDR3 is CAIGAGGLKETQYF.

The chain links TRBV5-8 to TRBJ2-3; the TCRdb D gene call, TRBD1, has no DNA to confirm it. The CDR3 runs 18 residues. CDR1 is SGHTS, CDR2 YDEGEE, per germline. This chain's CDR3 is CASSSYQGGLEVTDTQYF.

The chain combines TRBV10-2 with TRBJ1-2. CDR1 is WSHSY and CDR2 is SAAADI in the germline V gene. CDR3 size: 15 residues. CDR3 in amino acids: CASSDPTPSNYGYTF.

The chain uses TRBV7-2 and TRBJ2-7; TCRdb's D call of TRBD1 is untestable without DNA. Germline V gene data show CDR1 as SGHTA and CDR2 as FQGNSA. The CDR3 sequence is 11 residues long. CDR3: CASRGGGEQYF. Filled out from reference TRBV7-2 and TRBJ2-7, the complete variable domain reads GAGVSQSPSNKVTEKGKDVELRCDPISGHTALYWYRQSLGQGLEFLIYFQGNSAPDKSGLPSDRFSAERTGGSVSTLTIQRTQQEDSAVYLCASRGGGEQYFGPGTRLTVT.

The V call is TRBV6-1, the J call TRBJ1-1. The CDR3 runs to 13 residues. CDR1 and CDR2 (germline): MNHNS, SASEGT. This chain's CDR3 is CASSQPASAEAFF.